This T cell receptor beta chain was sequenced during a study of blood T cells in healthy people across ages. Comments on this clonotype: Its antigen is unidentified.

The V gene lost 3 bases and the J gene lost 6 bases, with 13 bases spanning the gap. The germline CDR1 and CDR2 sequences are SQVTM and ANQGSEA. The CDR3 covers 13 residues. For the second PCR, which ran for 7 to 11 cycles, a sample-barcoded 5' primer and a J-beta primer mix were used. Each cDNA molecule, via a template-switch adaptor with 12 random nucleotides, was tagged. TCRdb reprocessed the 5' RACE reads via MiXCR and lists one record per CDR3 protein. The sample lists about 1.4 million distinct CDR3 sequences, around 59% occurring once. Study-level results: Per million T cells, TCR beta diversity dropped about linearly as age rose. Diversity figures based on one million T cells were deemed too low.

The receptor comes from a young man in good health. The sequencing input was blood. J is TRBJ2-3 and V is TRBV29-1; D could derive from TRBD1 or TRBD2 (5 bases each). The CDR3 sequence: CSVEGLALDTQYF. In DNA, the CDR3 is TGCAGCGTTGAGGGGCTAGCTCTCGATACGCAGTATTTT.